The clone carrying this T cell receptor beta chain was recorded a few times. The sample comes from a study of blood T cell repertoires in COVID-19. In the study overall: Samples taken during acute and convalescent COVID-19 were collected in the United States, Italy and Spain. T cells, B-cell-depleted T cells, or PBMCs supplied cDNA or gDNA.

Under the authors' procedure: Amplification with reference gene primers provided the estimates of nucleated cell counts. Method: immunoSEQ multiplex PCR; TCRdb's copy keeps in-frame clones and lacks some. D and trimming come from the DNA, and the V and J calls and clone size come from that table. The sample has around 200,000 clones, about 83% seen once. Sequenced material: peripheral blood. This receptor was identified in a man aged 55 to 70 who had recovered from COVID-19.

CDR3 DNA: TGTGCCAGCAGCCAAGTACAGGGAACTGGCTACACCTTC. It codes for CASSQVQGTGYTF. This chain joins TRBV14 and TRBJ1-2; tentatively, D is TRBD1 (6 bases). This CDR3 is 13 amino acids long. Germline V lookup: CDR1 SGHDN, CDR2 FVKESK. The V and J ends lost 1 base and 7 bases respectively, with 10 bases between them.